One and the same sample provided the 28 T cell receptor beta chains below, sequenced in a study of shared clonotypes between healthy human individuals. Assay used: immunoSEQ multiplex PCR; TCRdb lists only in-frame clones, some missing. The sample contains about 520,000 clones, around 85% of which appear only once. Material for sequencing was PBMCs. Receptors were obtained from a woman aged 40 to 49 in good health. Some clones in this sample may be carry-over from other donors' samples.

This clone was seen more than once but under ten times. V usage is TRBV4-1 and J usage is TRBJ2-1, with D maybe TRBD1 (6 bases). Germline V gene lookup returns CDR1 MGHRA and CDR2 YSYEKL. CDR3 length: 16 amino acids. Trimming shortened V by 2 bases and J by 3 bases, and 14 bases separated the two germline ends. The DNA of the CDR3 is TGCGCCAGCAGCCAATTCGGACAGCGCGTCTACAATGAGCAGTTCTTC. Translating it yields CASSQFGQRVYNEQFF.

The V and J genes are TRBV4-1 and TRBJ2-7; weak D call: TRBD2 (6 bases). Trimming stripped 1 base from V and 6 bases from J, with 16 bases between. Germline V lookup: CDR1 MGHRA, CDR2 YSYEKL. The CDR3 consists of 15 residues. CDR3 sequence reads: CASSQGDGGRGEQYF. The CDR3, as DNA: TGCGCCAGCAGCCAAGGTGACGGGGGACGGGGCGAGCAGTACTTC.

CDR3: CASSLGRPTQETQYF. The CDR3 DNA sequence: TGTGCCAGCAGCTTAGGGCGTCCGACCCAAGAGACCCAGTACTTC. The rearrangement uses TRBV7-9 and TRBJ2-5; D uncertain. The CDR3 consists of 15 residues. The germline V and J ends were trimmed by 1 base and 1 base, with 10 bases remaining between them. Germline CDR1 SEHNR, CDR2 FQNEAQ (reference sequence). Supplemented by reference TRBV7-9 and TRBJ2-5, the full variable domain reads DTGVSQNPRHKITKRGQNVTFRCDPISEHNRLYWYRQTLGQGPEFLTYFQNEAQLEKSRLLSDRFSAERPKGSFSTLEIQRTEQGDSAMYLCASSLGRPTQETQYFGPGTRLLVL.

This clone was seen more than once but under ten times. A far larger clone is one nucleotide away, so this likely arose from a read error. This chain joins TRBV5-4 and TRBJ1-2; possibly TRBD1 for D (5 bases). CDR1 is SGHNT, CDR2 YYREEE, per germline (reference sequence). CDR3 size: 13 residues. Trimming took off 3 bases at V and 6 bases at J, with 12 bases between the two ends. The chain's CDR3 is CASSWDGNHGYTF. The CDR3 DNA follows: TGTGCCAGCAGCTGGGACGGAAACCATGGCTACACCTTC.

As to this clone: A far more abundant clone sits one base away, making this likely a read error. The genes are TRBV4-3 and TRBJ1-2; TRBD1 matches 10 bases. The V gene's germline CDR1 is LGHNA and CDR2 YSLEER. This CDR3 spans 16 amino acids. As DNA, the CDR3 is TGCGCCGGCAGCCAAGAAAGACAGGGGGCGAACTATGGCTACACCTTC. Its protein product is CAGSQERQGANYGYTF.

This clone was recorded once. CDR3 DNA: TGTGCCAGCAGCCAAGGGACAGGGTTTCAGCCCCAGCATTTT. It translates to CASSQGTGFQPQHF. The chain employs TRBV6-6 and TRBJ1-5; 9 bases align to TRBD1. The trim removed 6 bases at V and 6 bases at J, leaving 6 bases unmatched. Germline V CDR1 and CDR2: MNHNY, SVGAGI (reference sequence). This CDR3 comprises 14 residues.

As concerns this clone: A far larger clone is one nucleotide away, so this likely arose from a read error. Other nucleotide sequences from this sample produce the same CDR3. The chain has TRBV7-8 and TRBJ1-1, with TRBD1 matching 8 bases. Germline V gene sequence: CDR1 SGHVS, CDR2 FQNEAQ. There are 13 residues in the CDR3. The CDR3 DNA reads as TGTGCCAGCAGCTGGACAGGGAACACTGAGGCTTTCTTT. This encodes CASSWTGNTEAFF.

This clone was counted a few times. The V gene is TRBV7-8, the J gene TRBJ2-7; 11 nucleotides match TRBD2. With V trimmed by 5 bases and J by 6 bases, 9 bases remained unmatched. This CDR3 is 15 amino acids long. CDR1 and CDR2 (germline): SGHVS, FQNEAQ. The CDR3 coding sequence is TGTGCCAGCAGCATTTTAGCGGGAGGGTCGTCCGAGCAGTACTTC. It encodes CASSILAGGSSEQYF.

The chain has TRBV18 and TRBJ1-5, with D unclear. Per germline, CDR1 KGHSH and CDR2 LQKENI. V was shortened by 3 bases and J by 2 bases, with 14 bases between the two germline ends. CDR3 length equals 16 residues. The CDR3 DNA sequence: TGTGCCAGCTCACCTCGAAGACTAGCCGGCAATCAGCCCCAGCATTTT. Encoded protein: CASSPRRLAGNQPQHF.

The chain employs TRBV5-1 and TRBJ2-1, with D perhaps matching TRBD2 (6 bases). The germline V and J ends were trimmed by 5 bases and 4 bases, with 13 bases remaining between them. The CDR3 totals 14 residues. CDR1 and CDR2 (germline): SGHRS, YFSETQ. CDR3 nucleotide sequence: TGCGCCAGCAGATTTGAGGGGACTTACAATGAGCAGTTCTTC. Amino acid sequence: CASRFEGTYNEQFF.

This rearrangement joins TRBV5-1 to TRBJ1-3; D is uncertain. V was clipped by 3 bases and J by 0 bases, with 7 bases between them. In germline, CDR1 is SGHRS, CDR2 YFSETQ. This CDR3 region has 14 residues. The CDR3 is CASSYGDSGNTIYF. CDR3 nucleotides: TGCGCCAGCAGCTACGGTGACTCTGGAAACACCATATATTTT.

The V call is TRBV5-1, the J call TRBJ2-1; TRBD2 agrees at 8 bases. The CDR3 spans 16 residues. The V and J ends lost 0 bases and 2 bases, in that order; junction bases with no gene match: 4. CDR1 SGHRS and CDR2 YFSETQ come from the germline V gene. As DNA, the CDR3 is TGCGCCAGCAGCTTGGTAGTACTAGCGGCCTACAATGAGCAGTTCTTC. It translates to CASSLVVLAAYNEQFF.

The CDR3 DNA reads as TGCGCCAGCAGCTTCGAACTGACCTACGAGCAGTACTTC. The encoded protein is CASSFELTYEQYF. The gene calls are TRBV5-1 and TRBJ2-7, with D unresolved. There are 13 residues in the CDR3. Trimming shortened V by 2 bases and J by 2 bases, and 8 bases separated the two germline ends. Germline lookup yields CDR1 SGHRS and CDR2 YFSETQ.

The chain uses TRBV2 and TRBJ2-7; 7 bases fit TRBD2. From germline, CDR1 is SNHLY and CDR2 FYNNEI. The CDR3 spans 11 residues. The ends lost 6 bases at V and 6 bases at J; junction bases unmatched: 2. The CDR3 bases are TGTGCCAGCAGGAGGGAGGGCGAGCAGTACTTC. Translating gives CASRREGEQYF.

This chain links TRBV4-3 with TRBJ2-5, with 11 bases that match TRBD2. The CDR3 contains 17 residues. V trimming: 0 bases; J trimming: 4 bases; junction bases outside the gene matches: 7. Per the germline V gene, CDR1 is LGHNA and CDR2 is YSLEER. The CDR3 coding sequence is TGCGCCAGCAGCCAAGATCTGTCTAGCGGGAGGACAGAGACCCAGTACTTC. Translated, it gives CASSQDLSSGRTETQYF.

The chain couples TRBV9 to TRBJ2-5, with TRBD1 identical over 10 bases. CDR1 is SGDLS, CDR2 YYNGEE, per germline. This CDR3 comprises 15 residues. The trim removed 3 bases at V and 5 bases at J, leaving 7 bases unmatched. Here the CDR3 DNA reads TGTGCCAGCAGCGCCAGACAGGGGGCATGGGAGACCCAGTACTTC. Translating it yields CASSARQGAWETQYF. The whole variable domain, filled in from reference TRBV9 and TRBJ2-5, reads DSGVTQTPKHLITATGQRVTLRCSPRSGDLSVYWYQQSLDQGLQFLIQYYNGEERAKGNILERFSAQQFPDLHSELNLSSLELGDSALYFCASSARQGAWETQYFGPGTRLLVL.

As DNA, the CDR3 is TGTGCCAGCAAATGGGTAGGGACCACCGGGGAGCTGTTTTTT. Its protein product is CASKWVGTTGELFF. This chain uses TRBV28 with TRBJ2-2; D might be TRBD1 or TRBD2, each matching 5 bases. V dropped 7 bases and J dropped 4 bases, with 13 bases sitting between them. This CDR3 region has 14 residues. Per the germline V gene, CDR1 is MDHEN and CDR2 is SYDVKM.

The CDR3 DNA sequence: TGCAGTGCTGGGGATTTCTACGAGCAGTACTTC. It specifies CSAGDFYEQYF. This chain links TRBV20-1 with TRBJ2-7; unclear D gene. CDR3 size: 11 residues. Deletions cut 5 bases from V and 3 bases from J, with 8 bases between. Per germline, CDR1 DFQATT and CDR2 SNEGSKA (reference sequence).

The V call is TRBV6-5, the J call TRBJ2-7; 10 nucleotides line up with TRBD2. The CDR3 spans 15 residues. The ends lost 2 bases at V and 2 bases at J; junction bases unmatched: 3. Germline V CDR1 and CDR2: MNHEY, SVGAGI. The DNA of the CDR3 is TGTGCCAGCAGTTACGGACTAGCGGCAACCTACGAGCAGTACTTC. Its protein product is CASSYGLAATYEQYF.

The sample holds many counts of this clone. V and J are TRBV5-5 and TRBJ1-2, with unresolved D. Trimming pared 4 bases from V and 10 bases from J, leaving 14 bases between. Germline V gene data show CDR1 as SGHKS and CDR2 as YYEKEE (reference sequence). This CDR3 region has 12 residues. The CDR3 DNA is TGTGCCAGCAGCGCCACGAGGGTTGTCTACACCTTC. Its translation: CASSATRVVYTF.

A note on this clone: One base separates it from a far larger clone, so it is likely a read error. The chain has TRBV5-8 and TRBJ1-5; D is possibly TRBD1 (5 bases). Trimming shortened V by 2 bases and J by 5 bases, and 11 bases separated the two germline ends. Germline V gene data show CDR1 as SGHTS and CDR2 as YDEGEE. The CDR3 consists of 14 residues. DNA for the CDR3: TGTGCCAGCAGCTTCAGGGAGGGGCATCAGCCCCAGCATTTT. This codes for CASSFREGHQPQHF.

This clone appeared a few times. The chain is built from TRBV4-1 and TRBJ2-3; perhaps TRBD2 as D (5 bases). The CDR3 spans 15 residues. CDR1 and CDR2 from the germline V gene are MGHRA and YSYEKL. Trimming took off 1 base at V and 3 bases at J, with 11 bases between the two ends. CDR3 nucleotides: TGCGCCAGCAGCCAAGGCGGGTTATATACAGATACGCAGTATTTT. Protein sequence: CASSQGGLYTDTQYF.

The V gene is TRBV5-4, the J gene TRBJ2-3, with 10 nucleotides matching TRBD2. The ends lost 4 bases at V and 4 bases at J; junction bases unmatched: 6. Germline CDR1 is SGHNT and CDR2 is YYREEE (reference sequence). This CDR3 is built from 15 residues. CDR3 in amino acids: CASSRRAGGADTQYF. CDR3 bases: TGTGCCAGCAGCCGGAGAGCGGGAGGGGCAGATACGCAGTATTTT.

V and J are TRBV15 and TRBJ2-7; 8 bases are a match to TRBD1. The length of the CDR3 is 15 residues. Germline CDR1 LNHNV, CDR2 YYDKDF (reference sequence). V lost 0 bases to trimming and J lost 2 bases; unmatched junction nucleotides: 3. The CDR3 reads CATSREWTGTYEQYF. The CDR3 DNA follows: TGTGCCACCAGCAGAGAGTGGACAGGGACCTACGAGCAGTACTTC.

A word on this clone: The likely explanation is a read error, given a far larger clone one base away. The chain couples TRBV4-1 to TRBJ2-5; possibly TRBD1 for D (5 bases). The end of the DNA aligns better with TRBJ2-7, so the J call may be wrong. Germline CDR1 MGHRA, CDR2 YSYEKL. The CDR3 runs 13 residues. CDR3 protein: CASRRAGKDEQYF. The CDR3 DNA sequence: TGCGCCAGCAGACGGGCAGGGAAAGACGAGCAGTACTTC.

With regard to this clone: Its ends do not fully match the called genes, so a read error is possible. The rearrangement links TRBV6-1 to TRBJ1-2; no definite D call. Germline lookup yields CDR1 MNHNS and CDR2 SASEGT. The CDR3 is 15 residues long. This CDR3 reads CASSEGLGNNYGYTF. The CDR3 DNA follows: TGTGCCAGCAGCGAAGGGTTGGGAAACAACTATGGCTACACCTTC.

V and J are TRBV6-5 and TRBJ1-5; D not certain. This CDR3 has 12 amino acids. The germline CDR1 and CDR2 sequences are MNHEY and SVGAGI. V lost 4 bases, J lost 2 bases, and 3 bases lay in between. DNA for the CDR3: TGTGCCAGCAGTTCGGGCAATCAGCCCCAGCATTTT. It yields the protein CASSSGNQPQHF.

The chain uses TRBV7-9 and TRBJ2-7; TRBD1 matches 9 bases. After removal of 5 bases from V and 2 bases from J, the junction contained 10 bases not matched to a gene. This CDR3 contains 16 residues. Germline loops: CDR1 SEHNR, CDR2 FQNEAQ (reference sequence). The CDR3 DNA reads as TGTGCCAGCAGCCTCAGTGGGGGGACAGGGACCTACGAGCAGTACTTC. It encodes CASSLSGGTGTYEQYF.